The 13 T cell receptor beta chains in this list originate from one sample, sequenced in a study of early T cells in non-severe SARS-CoV-2 infection. Each CDR3 protein is one row after TCRdb ran MiXCR on the 5' RACE reads. The table has roughly 51,000 distinct CDR3 sequences, 6.5% seen once. The specimen comprised whole blood, sampled at baseline. These receptor sequences come from an adult who was a healthcare worker with PCR-confirmed SARS-CoV-2 infection or an uninfected control (not recorded which).

This clonotype was detected many times. The chain joins TRBV20-1 to TRBJ1-2; D remains unclear. CDR3 size: 12 residues. Trimming pared 2 bases from V and 2 bases from J, leaving 6 bases between. CDR1 is DFQATT, CDR2 SNEGSKA, per germline (reference sequence). CDR3 residues: CSARYQNYGYTF. CDR3 nucleotides: TGCAGTGCTAGATATCAGAACTATGGCTACACCTTC.

This clonotype was recorded at least ten times. This chain uses TRBV12-3 or TRBV12-4 with TRBJ2-1, with 11 bases identical to TRBD1. V lost 6 bases, J lost 8 bases, and 15 bases stayed unmatched. This CDR3 has 17 residues. The chain's CDR3 is CASSLLLGQGDQDEQFF. The DNA of the CDR3 is TGTGCCAGCAGCCTGTTGTTGGGACAGGGGGATCAGGATGAGCAGTTCTTC.

The chain uses TRBV21-1 and TRBJ2-5; TRBD2 reflects the table's D call only, with no check against the DNA. TRBV21-1 is a known pseudogene. The CDR3 has 17 amino acids. The CDR3 nucleotides are TGTGCCAGCAACCCTAGCGGGGGTGCCGGGAATCAAGAGACCCAGTACTTC. It translates to CASNPSGGAGNQETQYF.

This clonotype was seen repeatedly, ten times or more. The genes are TRBV5-1 and TRBJ2-7; D is unresolved. CDR1 and CDR2 (germline): SGHRS, YFSETQ. Deletions cut 0 bases from V and 1 base from J, with 11 bases between. The CDR3 contains 15 residues. CDR3 residues: CASSLGPENSYEQYF. CDR3 sequence (DNA): TGCGCCAGCAGCTTGGGACCGGAGAATTCCTACGAGCAGTACTTC. Together with reference TRBV5-1 and TRBJ2-7, the CDR3 gives the full variable domain: KAGVTQTPRYLIKTRGQQVTLSCSPISGHRSVSWYQQTPGQGLQFLFEYFSETQRNKGNFPGRFSGRQFSNSRSEMNVSTLELGDSALYLCASSLGPENSYEQYFGPGTRLTVT.

This clonotype was counted only a few times. The chain couples TRBV12-3 or TRBV12-4 to TRBJ2-7; D is possibly TRBD1 or TRBD2 (6 bases each). V lost 7 bases to trimming and J lost 7 bases, with 20 bases between them. The CDR3 length is 14 residues. The CDR3 DNA follows: TGTGCCAGCACAACCCGGGACCGGAGGGGGGAGCAGTACTTC. Its protein product is CASTTRDRRGEQYF.

This clonotype was found many times. This CDR3 is CASSQERGLAKNIQYF. CDR3 nucleotides: TGCGCCAGCAGCCAAGAAAGGGGCTTAGCCAAAAACATTCAGTACTTC. This chain links TRBV4-1 with TRBJ2-4; D is perhaps TRBD1 (5 bases). CDR1 MGHRA and CDR2 YSYEKL come from the germline V gene. V gave up 0 bases and J gave up 0 bases, with 9 bases separating them. This CDR3 has 16 residues.

V gene TRBV7-3 combines with J gene TRBJ2-2; TRBD1 is a possible D gene (6 bases). V gave up 1 base and J gave up 5 bases, with 14 bases separating them. There are 16 residues in the CDR3. Per germline, CDR1 SGHTA and CDR2 FQGTGA. In nucleotides, the CDR3 is TGTGCCAGCAGCTTAATGGGCAGGGGAGTTACCGGGGAGCTGTTTTTT. Translated, it gives CASSLMGRGVTGELFF.

This clonotype has ten or more counts. This chain connects TRBV9 to TRBJ2-5, with 13 bases matching TRBD2. CDR3 size: 17 residues. Germline trimming cut 0 bases from V and 2 bases from J; bases unmatched to any gene: 4. Germline assignment: CDR1 SGDLS and CDR2 YYNGEE. The CDR3 is CASSVGTSGGLQETQYF. The CDR3 DNA sequence: TGTGCCAGCAGCGTAGGGACTAGCGGGGGCCTTCAAGAGACCCAGTACTTC. The full variable domain, in which reference TRBV9 and TRBJ2-5 provide the parts outside the CDR3, is DSGVTQTPKHLITATGQRVTLRCSPRSGDLSVYWYQQSLDQGLQFLIQYYNGEERAKGNILERFSAQQFPDLHSELNLSSLELGDSALYFCASSVGTSGGLQETQYFGPGTRLLVL.

As to this clonotype: Just one base apart from a much larger clone, this may be a read error. The chain is built from TRBV24-1 and TRBJ1-2, with 12 positions matching TRBD1. The CDR3 is made up of 17 amino acids. CDR1 and CDR2 from the germline V gene are KGHDR and SFDVKD. CDR3: CATLKLIRDRGQSGDTF. The CDR3 DNA follows: TGTGCCACCTTGAAACTCATCCGGGACAGGGGGCAGAGTGGCGACACCTTC.

This clonotype was observed at least ten times. The V call is TRBV10-2, the J call TRBJ2-3, with D tentatively TRBD1 (6 bases). Germline assignment: CDR1 WSHSY and CDR2 SAAADI. Trimming pared 4 bases from V and 1 base from J, leaving 12 bases between. The length of the CDR3 is 15 residues. The chain's CDR3 is CASSAQGSRTDTQYF. The CDR3 DNA is TGCGCCAGCAGTGCTCAGGGGTCCCGCACAGATACGCAGTATTTT.

This clonotype was found a few times. The gene calls are TRBV10-3 and TRBJ2-6; D perhaps matches TRBD1 (5 bases). There are 15 residues in the CDR3. CDR1 is ENHRY and CDR2 is SYGVKD in the germline V gene. V lost 4 bases to trimming and J lost 4 bases, with 11 bases between them. The CDR3 coding sequence is TGTGCCATCAGTGGGGGCAGTCCCGGGGCCAACGTCCTGACTTTC. As protein: CAISGGSPGANVLTF.

This clonotype appeared many times. The chain has TRBV2 and TRBJ2-1, with TRBD2 identical over 10 bases. Germline assignment: CDR1 SNHLY and CDR2 FYNNEI. Unmatched junction bases numbered 5, after V lost 6 bases and J lost 3 bases. CDR3 length: 15 residues. The CDR3 DNA sequence: TGTGCCAGCAGCAAGGGACTAGCGAGCTACAATGAGCAGTTCTTC. Protein product: CASSKGLASYNEQFF.

Many counts were recorded for this clonotype. The chain uses TRBV5-1 and TRBJ2-3; 11 bases are shared with TRBD2. Trimming cost V 1 base and J 6 bases; bases outside gene matches: 13. The CDR3 sequence is 18 residues long. CDR1 and CDR2 (germline): SGHRS, YFSETQ. The CDR3 nucleotides read TGCGCCAGCAGCTTGTGGCTAGCGGGGGGTTCGAGCGACGATACGCAGTATTTT. It specifies CASSLWLAGGSSDDTQYF.